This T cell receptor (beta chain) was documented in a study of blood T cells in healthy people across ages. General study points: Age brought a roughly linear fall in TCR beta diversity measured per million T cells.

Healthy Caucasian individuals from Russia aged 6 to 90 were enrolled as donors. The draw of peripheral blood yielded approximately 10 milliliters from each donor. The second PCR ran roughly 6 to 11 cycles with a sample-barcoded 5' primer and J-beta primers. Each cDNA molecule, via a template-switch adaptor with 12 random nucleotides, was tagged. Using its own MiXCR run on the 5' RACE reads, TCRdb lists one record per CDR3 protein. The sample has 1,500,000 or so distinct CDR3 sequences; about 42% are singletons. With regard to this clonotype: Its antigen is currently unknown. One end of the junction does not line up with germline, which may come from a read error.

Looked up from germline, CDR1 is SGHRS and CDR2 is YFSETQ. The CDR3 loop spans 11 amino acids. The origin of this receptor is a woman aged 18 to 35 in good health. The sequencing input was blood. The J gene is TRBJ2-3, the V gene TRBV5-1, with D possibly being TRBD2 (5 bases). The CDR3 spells CASSFRDMQYF. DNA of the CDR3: TGCGCCAGCAGCTTCCGGGATATGCAGTATTTT.